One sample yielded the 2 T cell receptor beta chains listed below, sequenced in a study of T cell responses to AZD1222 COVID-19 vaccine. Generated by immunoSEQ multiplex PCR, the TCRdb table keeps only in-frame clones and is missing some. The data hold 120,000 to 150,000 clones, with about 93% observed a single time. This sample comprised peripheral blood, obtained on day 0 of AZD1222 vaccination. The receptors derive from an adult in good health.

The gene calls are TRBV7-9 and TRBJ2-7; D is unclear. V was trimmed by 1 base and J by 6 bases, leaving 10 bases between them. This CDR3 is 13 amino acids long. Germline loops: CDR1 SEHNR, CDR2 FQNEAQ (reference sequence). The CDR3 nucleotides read TGTGCCAGCAGCTTAGTAGGCAGTTCCGAGCAGTACTTC. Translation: CASSLVGSSEQYF. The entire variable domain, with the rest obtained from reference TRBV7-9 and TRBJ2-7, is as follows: DTGVSQNPRHKITKRGQNVTFRCDPISEHNRLYWYRQTLGQGPEFLTYFQNEAQLEKSRLLSDRFSAERPKGSFSTLEIQRTEQGDSAMYLCASSLVGSSEQYFGPGTRLTVT.

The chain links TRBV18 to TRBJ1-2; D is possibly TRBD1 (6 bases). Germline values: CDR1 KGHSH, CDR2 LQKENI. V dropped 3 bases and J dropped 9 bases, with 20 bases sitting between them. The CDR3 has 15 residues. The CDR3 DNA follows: TGTGCCAGCTCACCTAACAGGGATCTAAGGGGCAGCTACACCTTC. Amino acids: CASSPNRDLRGSYTF.